One sample yielded the 16 T cell receptor beta chains listed below, sequenced in a study of blood T cells in healthy people across ages. For the second PCR, which ran for about 7 to 11 cycles, a sample-barcoded 5' primer and a J-beta primer mix were used. TCRdb re-derived calls from the 5' RACE reads in MiXCR, one entry per CDR3 protein. This table has about 590,000 distinct CDR3 sequences, under 30% appearing once. The sequencing input was blood. The receptor source for this set is a woman at least 80 years old in good health.

This clonotype came up many times. V usage is TRBV10-3 and J usage is TRBJ2-3; D gene unclear. The CDR3 sequence is 13 residues long. V was pared by 3 bases and J by 0 bases, with 4 bases between. The germline gives CDR1 ENHRY, CDR2 SYGVKD. The CDR3 spells CAISDDSTDTQYF. CDR3 coding DNA: TGTGCCATCAGTGATGACAGCACAGATACGCAGTATTTT.

CDR3 protein: CASSQDSDSSYEQYF. The CDR3 coding sequence is TGCGCCAGCAGCCAAGATTCGGACAGTAGCTACGAGCAGTACTTC. This chain joins TRBV4-3 and TRBJ2-7; TRBD1 might be the D (6 bases). The CDR3 is 15 amino acids. CDR1 is LGHNA, CDR2 YSLEER, per germline. V was cut by 0 bases and J by 3 bases, with 12 bases left in between.

Worth noting for this clonotype: A much larger clone differs by one base, so this may be a read error. The V and J genes are TRBV7-9 and TRBJ2-1, with 9 bases aligning to TRBD2. The germline V gene encodes CDR1 SEHNR and CDR2 FQNEAQ (reference sequence). The CDR3 is made up of 13 amino acids. The CDR3 DNA reads as TGTACCAGCAAGCGGGGGGCCGGTAATGAGCAGTTCTTC. It is translated as CTSKRGAGNEQFF. Full variable domain (outside the CDR3, taken from reference TRBV7-9 and TRBJ2-1): DTGVSQNPRHKITKRGQNVTFRCDPISEHNRLYWYRQTLGQGPEFLTYFQNEAQLEKSRLLSDRFSAERPKGSFSTLEIQRTEQGDSAMYLCTSKRGAGNEQFFGPGTRLTVL.

In this sample, this clonotype turned up once. The V gene is TRBV28, the J gene TRBJ1-2; possibly TRBD1 for D (5 bases). V lost 7 bases and J lost 0, with 15 bases in between. CDR3 length equals 15 residues. From germline, CDR1 is MDHEN and CDR2 SYDVKM. CDR3 amino acids: CASMTVTESNYGYTF. The CDR3 bases are TGTGCCAGCATGACAGTTACCGAATCTAACTATGGCTACACCTTC.

Ten or more counts support this clonotype. The V gene is TRBV20-1, the J gene TRBJ2-1; D remains unclear. The CDR3 contains 12 residues. From germline, CDR1 is DFQATT and CDR2 SNEGSKA (reference sequence). V was trimmed by 0 bases and J by 8 bases, leaving 8 bases between them. The CDR3 DNA reads TGCAGTGCTAGAGAGGACGGGTATGAGCAGTTCTTC. This translates into CSAREDGYEQFF.

This clonotype was counted many times. The chain has TRBV6-1 and TRBJ2-7, with 8 bases lining up with TRBD1. J was trimmed by 0 bases and V by 4 bases; bases with no gene match: 8. The CDR3 has 16 residues. Germline V gene sequence: CDR1 MNHNS, CDR2 SASEGT. CDR3 bases: TGTGCCAGCAGTGTATTCCGGGACAGGAGCTCCTACGAGCAGTACTTC. It translates to CASSVFRDRSSYEQYF.

This clonotype was counted many times. The rearrangement joins TRBV6-1 to TRBJ2-7; a weak D match, TRBD2 (5 bases). Germline V gene data show CDR1 as MNHNS and CDR2 as SASEGT. This CDR3 comprises 14 residues. V lost 5 bases, J lost 3 bases, and 14 bases lay in between. The CDR3 sequence: CASSNPSGSYEQYF. CDR3 nucleotide sequence: TGTGCCAGCAGTAACCCTTCGGGGAGCTACGAGCAGTACTTC.

This chain uses TRBV5-1 with TRBJ2-1; D may be TRBD2 (5 bases). Trimming removed 4 bases at V and 0 bases at J, with 11 bases between. Germline V CDR1 and CDR2: SGHRS, YFSETQ. This CDR3 has 15 residues. CDR3 sequence: CASSPDSGSYNEQFF. The CDR3 nucleotides read TGCGCCAGCAGCCCGGACTCCGGCTCCTACAATGAGCAGTTCTTC.

This clonotype was found many times. The chain employs TRBV3-1 and TRBJ2-5; 15 bases align to TRBD2. Germline lookup yields CDR1 LGHDT and CDR2 YNNKEL (reference sequence). Trimming removed 4 bases from V and 4 bases from J; junction bases left unmatched: 13. This CDR3 spans 19 amino acids. The CDR3 DNA reads as TGTGCCAGCAGCCGACCGCGCGGACTAGCGGGGGGGCCCCGAGAGACCCAGTACTTC. Translated, it gives CASSRPRGLAGGPRETQYF.

This clonotype appeared many times. The V gene is TRBV6-5, the J gene TRBJ1-2; tentatively, D is TRBD1 (5 bases). This CDR3 contains 14 residues. Per germline, CDR1 MNHEY and CDR2 SVGAGI. The germline V and J ends were trimmed by 6 bases and 6 bases, with 17 bases remaining between them. CDR3 bases: TGTGCCAGCAGCCCTAGGACTCAGGGCCATGGCTACACCTTC. This sequence encodes CASSPRTQGHGYTF.

The gene calls are TRBV4-1 and TRBJ2-1; a weak D match, TRBD2 (5 bases). Germline CDR1 MGHRA, CDR2 YSYEKL. The ends were cut back, 3 bases at V and 10 bases at J, with 13 bases in the middle. The CDR3 totals 13 residues. The chain's CDR3 is CASSQAGLEEQFF. The CDR3 coding sequence is TGCGCCAGCAGCCAGGCCGGACTTGAAGAGCAGTTCTTC.

This clonotype was counted ten times or more. The chain employs TRBV10-3 and TRBJ1-2, with D possibly matching TRBD1 (5 bases). The CDR3 loop spans 15 amino acids. CDR1 ENHRY and CDR2 SYGVKD come from the germline V gene. V shed 5 bases and J shed 3 bases, with 16 bases lying between them. The CDR3 region is CAISSVTEVDYGYTF. In nucleotides, the CDR3 is TGTGCCATCAGTTCCGTGACAGAGGTCGACTATGGCTACACCTTC.

V usage is TRBV20-1 and J usage is TRBJ2-5, with D perhaps TRBD2 (6 bases). The assigned J gene may be wrong: the sequence end matches TRBJ2-7 better. This CDR3 has 16 residues. The germline V gene has CDR1 DFQATT and CDR2 SNEGSKA (reference sequence). The CDR3 reads CSASLIRGARAYEQYF. In DNA form, the CDR3 reads TGCAGTGCTAGTCTGATTCGCGGGGCGAGAGCCTACGAGCAGTACTTC.

This clonotype was seen only a few times. A much larger clone lies one base from this, so it may be a read error. The CDR3 coding sequence is TGTGCCAGCAGTTCAGCCGGGGACTGGATGCTGAACACTGAAGCTTTCTTT. Encoded protein: CASSSAGDWMLNTEAFF. This chain connects TRBV7-8 to TRBJ1-1, with D possibly matching TRBD1 (5 bases). This CDR3 region has 17 residues. Germline-derived CDR1 and CDR2 are SGHVS and FQNEAQ. V lost 6 bases, J lost 0 bases, and 20 bases lay in between.

There are many counts of this clonotype. Written as DNA, the CDR3 is TGCAGTGCCACCCGGGACGGATCCACCTACGAGCAGTACTTC. Translated: CSATRDGSTYEQYF. The V and J genes are TRBV20-1 and TRBJ2-7; the D gene could be TRBD1 or TRBD2 (5 bases each). This CDR3 has 14 amino acids. Between the trimmed V and J ends, which lost 6 bases and 2 bases, there was a span of 17 bases. Germline CDR1 DFQATT, CDR2 SNEGSKA (reference sequence).

Points on this clonotype: A read error may explain this, as a much larger clone is one base away. The V gene is TRBV29-1, the J gene TRBJ2-1, with 10 bases lining up with TRBD2. The CDR3 has 14 amino acids. Germline V gene lookup returns CDR1 SQVTM and CDR2 ANQGSEA. V lost 5 bases and J lost 10; bases outside the gene matches: 11. The CDR3 DNA is TGCAGCGTTCAAGCGGGGGGGCGCTCCTACGAGCAGTTCTTC. Protein sequence: CSVQAGGRSYEQFF.